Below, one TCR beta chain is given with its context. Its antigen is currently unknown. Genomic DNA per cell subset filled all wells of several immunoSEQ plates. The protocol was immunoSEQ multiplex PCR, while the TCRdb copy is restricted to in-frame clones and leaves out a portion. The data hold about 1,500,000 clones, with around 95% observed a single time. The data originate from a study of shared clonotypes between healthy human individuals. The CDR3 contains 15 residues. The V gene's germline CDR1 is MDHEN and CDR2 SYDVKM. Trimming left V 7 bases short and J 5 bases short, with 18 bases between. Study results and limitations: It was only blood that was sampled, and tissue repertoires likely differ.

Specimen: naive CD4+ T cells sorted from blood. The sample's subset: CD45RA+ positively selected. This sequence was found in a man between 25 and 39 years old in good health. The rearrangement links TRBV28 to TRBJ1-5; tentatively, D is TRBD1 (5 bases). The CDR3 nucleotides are TGTGCCAGCACCCTAGGAGGGACCTCTCATCAGCCCCAGCATTTT. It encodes CASTLGGTSHQPQHF.